This note documents a single T cell receptor (beta chain) sequence. This entry is derived from a study of glioma-infiltrating T cells after dendritic cell vaccination. Looking at the study overall: Autologous tumor lysate-pulsed dendritic cell vaccination was given between the early 2000s and the early 2010s.

CDR1 and CDR2 from the germline V gene are MNHEY and SVGAGI. V lost 5 bases and J lost 6; bases outside the gene matches: 12. This CDR3 spans 15 amino acids. Up to about 2 ug genomic DNA was used for TCRB CDR3 amplification. The protocol was immunoSEQ multiplex PCR, while the TCRdb copy is restricted to in-frame clones and leaves out a portion. The data show approximately 100,000 clones, about 79% seen once. This sequence joins TRBV6-5 and TRBJ2-7; 8 bases align to TRBD2. The clonotype was recovered from a human donor with glioblastoma. This specimen was blood, taken before dendritic cell vaccination. CDR3 sequence (DNA): TGTGCCAGCAGTCCTAGCGCGGGAGGCGTCCTCGAGCAGTACTTC. Residues: CASSPSAGGVLEQYF.